These 28 T cell receptor beta chains share one sample of origin, sequenced in a study of blood T cells in healthy people across ages. A J-beta primer mix and a sample-barcoded 5' primer were used in a second PCR of about 6 to 12 cycles. TCRdb independently ran MiXCR on the 5' RACE reads; one entry per CDR3 protein. Altogether some 1.5 million distinct CDR3 sequences are present, 25% to 30% being singletons, with the ten largest covering less than 9.5%. The sample consisted of blood. The receptors come from a young woman in good health.

About this clonotype itself: At one end, the junction sequence differs from germline, possibly due to a read error. V and J are TRBV18 and TRBJ2-5; D is undetermined. Per the germline V gene, CDR1 is KGHSH and CDR2 is LQKENI. The CDR3 totals 15 residues. The CDR3 loop reads CANSPRMKLQETQYF. The CDR3 DNA follows: TGTGCCAACTCACCAAGGATGAAGCTACAAGAGACCCAGTACTTC.

The rearrangement joins TRBV18 to TRBJ1-2; weak D call: TRBD1 (5 bases). CDR3 length: 13 residues. Germline CDR1 KGHSH, CDR2 LQKENI. V was shortened by 8 bases and J by 8 bases, with 18 bases between the two germline ends. CDR3 in DNA: TGTGCCAGCAAACCCCAGGGAAAGGGCGGCTACACCTTC. Translated, it gives CASKPQGKGGYTF. The full variable domain, completed using reference TRBV18 and TRBJ1-2, is NAGVMQNPRHLVRRRGQEARLRCSPMKGHSHVYWYRQLPEEGLKFMVYLQKENIIDESGMPKERFSAEFPKEGPSILRIQQVVRGDSAAYFCASKPQGKGGYTFGSGTRLTVV.

This chain connects TRBV20-1 to TRBJ2-3; no definite D call. The CDR3 is 15 residues long. Germline V gene sequence: CDR1 DFQATT, CDR2 SNEGSKA (reference sequence). Trimming stripped 6 bases from V and 0 bases from J, with 16 bases between. CDR3 sequence (DNA): TGCAGTGCGGGTCCCCGGGCCTCTAGCACAGATACGCAGTATTTT. Protein: CSAGPRASSTDTQYF.

For this clonotype: A read error may be the cause here, since a much bigger clone is one base away. The genes are TRBV6-1 and TRBJ2-1, with 8 positions matching TRBD1. The CDR3 consists of 16 residues. Germline V gives CDR1 MNHNS, CDR2 SASEGT. The CDR3 here is CASSETDRGPYNVQFF. The DNA of the CDR3 is TGTGCCAGCAGTGAAACTGACAGGGGCCCCTACAATGTGCAGTTCTTC.

In its sample, this clonotype was seen many times. The chain uses TRBV20-1 and TRBJ2-7; D is unclear. The germline CDR1 and CDR2 sequences are DFQATT and SNEGSKA (reference sequence). The V end lost 5 bases, the J end lost 4 bases, and 15 bases lay between the germline ends. This CDR3 has 13 amino acids. CDR3: CSAPFPGRYEQYF. CDR3 sequence (DNA): TGCAGTGCTCCATTTCCTGGGCGATACGAGCAGTACTTC.

This clonotype showed up many times. CDR3 amino acids: CASSLTRGGYNEQYF. CDR3 DNA: TGTGCCAGCAGTCTGACCCGTGGGGGATATAACGAGCAGTACTTC. This chain joins TRBV7-2 and TRBJ2-7, with D perhaps assigned TRBD1 or TRBD2 (5 bases each). Deletions cut 6 bases from V and 5 bases from J, with 20 bases between. The CDR3 runs 15 residues. Germline CDR1 and CDR2: SGHTA and FQGNSA.

The rearrangement uses TRBV5-1 and TRBJ2-5, with 8 bases lining up with TRBD2. Per the germline V gene, CDR1 is SGHRS and CDR2 is YFSETQ. Trimming cost V 6 bases and J 5 bases; bases outside gene matches: 9. The CDR3 spans 14 residues. CDR3 region: CASMDTGGPETQYF. The CDR3 DNA is TGCGCCAGCATGGATACGGGGGGGCCCGAGACCCAGTACTTC.

V and J are TRBV6-1 and TRBJ2-5; TRBD1 matches 7 bases. Germline CDR1 is MNHNS and CDR2 is SASEGT. The ends lost 10 bases at V and 3 bases at J; junction bases unmatched: 23. This CDR3 is built from 18 residues. The CDR3 here is CATSPGTAPVASKETQYF. Written as DNA, the CDR3 is TGTGCCACTTCCCCCGGGACAGCGCCTGTAGCCTCCAAAGAGACCCAGTACTTC.

Many counts were recorded for this clonotype. The V call is TRBV5-1, the J call TRBJ1-2, with 10 bases that match TRBD1. CDR1 SGHRS and CDR2 YFSETQ come from the germline V gene. The CDR3 spans 14 residues. V gave up 8 bases and J gave up 7 bases; unmatched junction bases: 11. Here the CDR3 reads CASALGTGVGGYTF. Written as DNA, the CDR3 is TGCGCCAGTGCATTAGGGACAGGGGTTGGTGGCTACACCTTC. The full variable domain, completed using reference TRBV5-1 and TRBJ1-2, is KAGVTQTPRYLIKTRGQQVTLSCSPISGHRSVSWYQQTPGQGLQFLFEYFSETQRNKGNFPGRFSGRQFSNSRSEMNVSTLELGDSALYLCASALGTGVGGYTFGSGTRLTVV.

Comment on this clonotype: Relative to the germline gene, one junction end is altered; a read error may explain this. The V call is TRBV11-3, the J call TRBJ2-7; D perhaps matches TRBD1 (5 bases). The CDR3 totals 13 residues. Per germline, CDR1 SGHNT and CDR2 YENEEA. The CDR3 region is CASSSGATYAQYF. Written as DNA, the CDR3 is TGTGCCAGCTCGAGTGGGGCTACCTACGCGCAGTACTTC.

This chain connects TRBV2 to TRBJ2-5; possible D gene TRBD1, 5 bases. V was trimmed by 7 bases and J by 13 bases, leaving 22 bases between them. Germline V lookup: CDR1 SNHLY, CDR2 FYNNEI. The CDR3 has 13 residues. DNA of the CDR3: TGTGCCAGCAAGCAGGGTTCGGACCGGAGTGCGTACTTC. As protein: CASKQGSDRSAYF.

This chain uses TRBV20-1 with TRBJ2-1, with 9 bases lining up with TRBD2. The germline CDR1 and CDR2 sequences are DFQATT and SNEGSKA (reference sequence). The CDR3 length is 17 residues. V gave up 5 bases and J gave up 5 bases; unmatched junction bases: 16. Here the CDR3 DNA reads TGCAGTGCTCGGACCAGGATGGGACTAGCAGGGGACAATGAGCAGTTCTTC. This encodes CSARTRMGLAGDNEQFF.

Only a few counts were recorded for this clonotype. The gene calls are TRBV5-1 and TRBJ2-3; 8 bases line up with TRBD2. The CDR3 has 16 amino acids. J lost 2 bases, V lost 3 bases, and 8 bases had no gene match. In germline, CDR1 is SGHRS, CDR2 YFSETQ. The CDR3 spells CASSSQTSADTDTQYF. The CDR3, as DNA: TGCGCCAGCAGCTCCCAGACTAGCGCGGACACAGATACGCAGTATTTT.

The gene calls are TRBV24-1 and TRBJ2-3; 10 bases line up with TRBD2. The ends lost 4 bases at V and 1 base at J; junction bases unmatched: 4. There are 16 residues in the CDR3. Germline V gives CDR1 KGHDR, CDR2 SFDVKD. The CDR3 nucleotides are TGTGCCACCAGTGAGGCCGGGACTAGCGGCACAGATACGCAGTATTTT. Residues: CATSEAGTSGTDTQYF.

CDR3 sequence reads: CASRRRGENTIYF. The CDR3 DNA reads as TGTGCCAGTCGTAGGAGGGGAGAAAACACCATATATTTT. The chain has TRBV27 and TRBJ1-3; possibly TRBD1 for D (5 bases). The CDR3 is made up of 13 amino acids. Germline V gene data show CDR1 as MNHEY and CDR2 as SMNVEV (reference sequence). V lost 9 bases and J lost 6, with 15 bases in between.

This clonotype was seen only a few times. The V and J genes are TRBV9 and TRBJ2-3, with 7 bases fitting TRBD2. Germline V gene sequence: CDR1 SGDLS, CDR2 YYNGEE. The V and J ends lost 4 bases and 0 bases, in that order; junction bases with no gene match: 8. The CDR3 runs to 16 residues. The CDR3 region is CASSFLGGSSTDTQYF. The CDR3 DNA reads as TGTGCCAGCAGCTTCCTCGGCGGGAGTAGCACAGATACGCAGTATTTT.

This clonotype occurred a few times. The CDR3: CASSEEIGVLSGYTF. For the CDR3, the DNA is TGTGCCAGCAGTGAAGAGATTGGGGTTCTCTCTGGCTACACCTTC. The V and J genes are TRBV2 and TRBJ1-2; D unclear. CDR1 and CDR2 from the germline V gene are SNHLY and FYNNEI. The CDR3 contains 15 residues. Between the trimmed V and J ends, which lost 1 base and 7 bases, there was a span of 16 bases.

The chain joins TRBV7-3 to TRBJ2-3; D tentatively fits TRBD1 or TRBD2 (6 bases each). This CDR3 has 16 residues. Trimming shortened V by 1 base and J by 1 base, and 12 bases separated the two germline ends. From germline, CDR1 is SGHTA and CDR2 FQGTGA. Here the CDR3 DNA reads TGTGCCAGCAGCTTAAGGGGGGCGGGTGGCACAGATACGCAGTATTTT. It yields the protein CASSLRGAGGTDTQYF.

In this sample, this clonotype turned up a few times. This sequence joins TRBV28 and TRBJ1-4, with a tentative D call TRBD1 (5 bases). Per the germline V gene, CDR1 is MDHEN and CDR2 is SYDVKM. The CDR3 spans 14 residues. Trimming removed 3 bases from V and 5 bases from J, with 10 bases in between. CDR3 nucleotides: TGTGCCAGCAGTTTCGGGGGGAGGAATGAAAAACTGTTTTTT. This encodes CASSFGGRNEKLFF.

The genes are TRBV28 and TRBJ2-1; 8 nucleotides line up with TRBD2. Per germline, CDR1 MDHEN and CDR2 SYDVKM. This CDR3 spans 15 amino acids. With 3 bases clipped from V and 0 bases from J, the junction kept 1 base outside the gene matches. Here the CDR3 DNA reads TGTGCCAGCAGTTTCGCGGGGGGCTCCTACAATGAGCAGTTCTTC. Its translation: CASSFAGGSYNEQFF.

This chain connects TRBV12-3 or TRBV12-4 to TRBJ1-6; D is undetermined. CDR3 length: 12 residues. Trimming cost V 3 bases and J 14 bases, with 11 bases left between them. The CDR3 loop reads CASSFGKPTLHF. Written as DNA, the CDR3 is TGTGCCAGCAGTTTCGGGAAACCCACCCTCCACTTT.

The chain is built from TRBV7-2 and TRBJ2-7; D is ambiguous. The end of the DNA aligns better with TRBJ2-5, so the J call may be wrong. Germline CDR1 SGHTA, CDR2 FQGNSA. This CDR3 has 11 amino acids. The CDR3 sequence: CASGMVETQYF. The CDR3 DNA reads as TGTGCCAGCGGGATGGTGGAGACCCAGTACTTC.

This clonotype appeared a few times. This sequence joins TRBV3-1 and TRBJ2-7; TRBD2 matches 9 bases. Germline lookup yields CDR1 LGHDT and CDR2 YNNKEL (reference sequence). The CDR3 runs to 20 residues. Trimming at V came to 0 bases and at J to 2 bases, leaving 17 bases not matched to a gene. Written as DNA, the CDR3 is TGTGCCAGCAGCCAAGAAGGGGTGGGGCGGGGGGGCCTTCATCCCTACGAGCAGTACTTC. The encoded protein is CASSQEGVGRGGLHPYEQYF.

The chain joins TRBV14 to TRBJ2-3, with D perhaps matching TRBD2 (6 bases). The V and J ends lost 4 bases and 3 bases respectively, with 14 bases between them. Germline V CDR1 and CDR2: SGHDN, FVKESK. This CDR3 region has 15 residues. CDR3 amino acids: CASSPSGQGTDTQYF. CDR3 sequence (DNA): TGTGCCAGCAGCCCAAGCGGGCAAGGTACAGATACGCAGTATTTT.

In this sample, this clonotype turned up many times. This chain joins TRBV3-1 and TRBJ2-5; D gene unclear. V gave up 4 bases and J gave up 2 bases, with 8 bases separating them. The length of the CDR3 is 13 residues. CDR1 LGHDT and CDR2 YNNKEL come from the germline V gene (reference sequence). CDR3 DNA: TGTGCCAGCAGCCGATGGCATCAAGAGACCCAGTACTTC. Its translation: CASSRWHQETQYF.

The genes are TRBV20-1 and TRBJ2-3, with D possibly TRBD2 on 6 matching bases. V was cut by 5 bases and J by 0 bases, with 12 bases left in between. This CDR3 has 14 residues. CDR1 and CDR2 from the germline V gene are DFQATT and SNEGSKA (reference sequence). The CDR3 sequence is CSARLDSSTDTQYF. CDR3 coding DNA: TGCAGTGCTCGACTAGACTCTAGCACAGATACGCAGTATTTT.

This clonotype has a count of ten or more. The rearrangement uses TRBV28 and TRBJ1-1, with D possibly being TRBD1 (6 bases). V lost 3 bases, J lost 1 base, and 12 bases lay in between. The CDR3 loop spans 15 amino acids. Germline V CDR1 and CDR2: MDHEN, SYDVKM. The DNA of the CDR3 is TGTGCCAGCAGTTTTCCAGGGGCCCCGAACACTGAAGCTTTCTTT. This codes for CASSFPGAPNTEAFF. The full variable domain, rest sourced from reference TRBV28 and TRBJ1-1, is DVKVTQSSRYLVKRTGEKVFLECVQDMDHENMFWYRQDPGLGLRLIYFSYDVKMKEKGDIPEGYSVSREKKERFSLILESASTNQTSMYLCASSFPGAPNTEAFFGQGTRLTVV.

Many counts were recorded for this clonotype. This chain uses TRBV20-1 with TRBJ2-5; D possibly corresponds to TRBD1 (5 bases). There are 14 residues in the CDR3. The germline V and J ends were trimmed by 2 bases and 5 bases, with 15 bases remaining between them. Germline V gene lookup returns CDR1 DFQATT and CDR2 SNEGSKA (reference sequence). The CDR3 loop is CSARQPGIRETQYF. The CDR3, as DNA: TGCAGTGCTAGACAGCCAGGGATAAGGGAGACCCAGTACTTC.